The 25 T cell receptor beta chains below were found in one sample sequenced in a study of blood T cells in healthy people across ages. Primers used in a second PCR of roughly 7 to 11 cycles were a sample-barcoded 5' primer and a J-beta primer mix. Each CDR3 protein gets one entry after TCRdb re-called the 5' RACE reads with MiXCR. The sample has about 750,000 distinct CDR3 sequences; 53% are singletons. Material: blood. Receptor source: a man older than 75 in good health.

This clonotype came up a few times. The V and J genes are TRBV7-2 and TRBJ2-7, with D uncertain. Trimming removed 7 bases at V and 0 bases at J, with 10 bases between. There are 13 residues in the CDR3. Germline CDR1 reads SGHTA; CDR2 reads FQGNSA. The DNA for the CDR3 is TGTGCCAGCACCATGCCAGGCTCCTACGAGCAGTACTTC. Translation gives CASTMPGSYEQYF.

This clonotype was observed a handful of times. The gene calls are TRBV25-1 and TRBJ1-6; 7 bases fit TRBD1. Unmatched junction bases numbered 7, after V lost 1 base and J lost 10 bases. The CDR3 consists of 15 residues. CDR1 is MGHDK and CDR2 is SYGVNS in the germline V gene. CDR3 bases: TGTGCCAGCAGTGAATTCACAGGGGAAGGCTCACCCCTCCACTTT. The encoded protein is CASSEFTGEGSPLHF.

V gene TRBV2 combines with J gene TRBJ2-1, with D perhaps matching TRBD1 or TRBD2 (5 bases each). The CDR3 has 15 residues. The V end lost 4 bases, the J end lost 2 bases, and 12 bases lay between the germline ends. CDR1 and CDR2 from the germline V gene are SNHLY and FYNNEI. CDR3 in DNA: TGTGCCAGCAGTGTAATGGGGCGGGCCTACAATGAGCAGTTCTTC. Translating it yields CASSVMGRAYNEQFF.

This chain joins TRBV20-1 and TRBJ2-4, with TRBD2 matching over 8 bases. The J call is uncertain, as TRBJ2-7 better fits the DNA end. Germline CDR1 reads DFQATT; CDR2 reads SNEGSKA (reference sequence). There are 18 residues in the CDR3. This chain's CDR3 is CSAPLRLARVRYPYEQYF. The DNA of the CDR3 is TGCAGTGCTCCCCTTCGACTAGCGAGAGTTCGATACCCCTACGAGCAGTACTTC.

This sequence joins TRBV20-1 and TRBJ1-2, with D unclear. With 0 bases removed from V and 8 bases from J, the gap between germline ends came to 19 bases. The CDR3 extends over 15 amino acids. The V gene's germline CDR1 is DFQATT and CDR2 SNEGSKA (reference sequence). CDR3 nucleotide sequence: TGCAGTGCTAGAGATGGAGGTGGTTACAAAGAAGGCTACACCTTC. Translated, it gives CSARDGGGYKEGYTF.

In nucleotides, the CDR3 is TGTGCCAGCAGCTTTGGACTAGCGGGAGCGCAGTATTTT. It translates to CASSFGLAGAQYF. The chain has TRBV5-5 and TRBJ2-3; 13 bases align to TRBD2. The germline CDR1 and CDR2 sequences are SGHKS and YYEKEE (reference sequence). V was pared by 2 bases and J by 10 bases, with 1 base of the junction left unmatched. The CDR3 runs 13 residues.

This clonotype occurred a few times. This sequence joins TRBV6-2 or TRBV6-3 and TRBJ2-7; D possibly corresponds to TRBD2 (5 bases). From germline, CDR1 is MNHEY and CDR2 SVGEGT. The CDR3 spans 14 residues. The V and J ends lost 7 bases and 3 bases respectively, with 16 bases between them. The CDR3 here is CASTQTLGRYEQYF. The CDR3 DNA sequence: TGTGCCAGCACTCAGACACTAGGACGCTACGAGCAGTACTTC.

This chain links TRBV11-1 with TRBJ2-1; the match to TRBD2 covers 7 bases. CDR3 length: 16 amino acids. After removal of 2 bases from V and 1 base from J, the junction contained 5 bases not matched to a gene. Germline CDR1 SGHAT, CDR2 FQDESV (reference sequence). CDR3 protein: CASSLRLAASYNEQFF. The CDR3 coding sequence is TGTGCCAGCAGCTTAAGGCTAGCGGCATCCTACAATGAGCAGTTCTTC.

The V and J genes are TRBV5-1 and TRBJ1-2; D might be TRBD1 (5 bases). CDR1 and CDR2 from the germline V gene are SGHRS and YFSETQ. V gave up 4 bases and J gave up 4 bases, with 14 bases separating them. The CDR3 runs 14 residues. The CDR3 coding sequence is TGCGCCAGCAGCGTGGGGGACGGGACCTATGGCTACACCTTC. Its translation: CASSVGDGTYGYTF. The whole variable domain, filled in from reference TRBV5-1 and TRBJ1-2, reads KAGVTQTPRYLIKTRGQQVTLSCSPISGHRSVSWYQQTPGQGLQFLFEYFSETQRNKGNFPGRFSGRQFSNSRSEMNVSTLELGDSALYLCASSVGDGTYGYTFGSGTRLTVV.

This clonotype was detected ten times or more. This rearrangement joins TRBV5-1 to TRBJ2-7, with TRBD1 matching over 7 bases. CDR1 is SGHRS, CDR2 YFSETQ, per germline. CDR3 length: 12 residues. With V trimmed by 4 bases and J by 4 bases, 2 bases remained unmatched. The CDR3, as DNA: TGCGCCAGCAGCGCGACAGGGTACGAGCAGTACTTC. It translates to CASSATGYEQYF.

The chain joins TRBV6-5 to TRBJ1-6; D unresolved. V was cut by 3 bases and J by 8 bases, with 17 bases left in between. In germline, CDR1 is MNHEY, CDR2 SVGAGI. The CDR3 sequence is 16 residues long. The CDR3 region is CASSYTNFGPDSPLHF. In DNA form, the CDR3 reads TGTGCCAGCAGTTATACCAACTTTGGGCCTGATTCACCCCTCCACTTT.

The gene calls are TRBV9 and TRBJ2-7, with TRBD1 as a possible D gene (5 bases). This CDR3 spans 14 amino acids. Germline loops: CDR1 SGDLS, CDR2 YYNGEE. Trimming took off 0 bases at V and 3 bases at J, with 10 bases between the two ends. The CDR3 DNA reads as TGTGCCAGCAGCGTAGACGGCAGGGTCTACGAGCAGTACTTC. Translating gives CASSVDGRVYEQYF.

This chain uses TRBV7-9 with TRBJ2-3; the match to TRBD1 covers 9 bases. The V gene end was trimmed by 7 bases and the J gene end by 4 bases; junction bases not matched to a gene: 18. The length of the CDR3 is 18 residues. CDR1 SEHNR and CDR2 FQNEAQ come from the germline V gene (reference sequence). CDR3 protein: CASTLGPTGTGWADTQYF. The CDR3 bases are TGTGCCAGCACTCTCGGGCCGACCGGGACAGGGTGGGCAGATACGCAGTATTTT.

This chain uses TRBV7-2 with TRBJ2-3, with 9 bases lining up with TRBD2. This CDR3 spans 16 amino acids. The V segment lost 2 bases and the J segment 4 bases; nucleotides outside the gene matches: 7. The germline CDR1 and CDR2 sequences are SGHTA and FQGNSA. CDR3 bases: TGTGCCAGCAGCTTAAGGGCTAGCGGGGTGGCAGATACGCAGTATTTT. Protein: CASSLRASGVADTQYF. The full variable domain, rest sourced from reference TRBV7-2 and TRBJ2-3, is GAGVSQSPSNKVTEKGKDVELRCDPISGHTALYWYRQSLGQGLEFLIYFQGNSAPDKSGLPSDRFSAERTGGSVSTLTIQRTQQEDSAVYLCASSLRASGVADTQYFGPGTRLTVL.

This clonotype was detected only a few times. CDR3 bases: TGCAGTGCTGGGGGGACTCCCAGCTCCTACAATGAGCAGTTCTTC. Its translation is CSAGGTPSSYNEQFF. This rearrangement joins TRBV20-1 to TRBJ2-1; a possible D gene is TRBD2 (6 bases). Trimming cost V 5 bases and J 0 bases, with 14 bases left between them. This CDR3 spans 15 amino acids. Germline V gene lookup returns CDR1 DFQATT and CDR2 SNEGSKA (reference sequence).

There are a few counts of this clonotype. The CDR3 here is CASSQVEAVEGNEQFF. The CDR3 DNA reads as TGTGCCAGCAGCCAAGTTGAGGCGGTTGAAGGCAATGAGCAGTTCTTC. The chain is built from TRBV4-2 and TRBJ2-1; no clear D gene. The CDR3 totals 16 residues. The ends were cut back, 1 base at V and 6 bases at J, with 16 bases in the middle. The germline CDR1 and CDR2 sequences are LGHNA and YNFKEQ.

This clonotype came up many times. A read error may account for a junction end that differs from germline. The genes are TRBV5-1 and TRBJ2-7, with D perhaps TRBD2 (6 bases). Germline V lookup: CDR1 SGHRS, CDR2 YFSETQ. The CDR3 consists of 15 residues. CDR3 sequence reads: CASSLGAGSSYEQYF. As DNA, the CDR3 is TGTGCCAGCAGCTTAGGTGCGGGATCTTCCTACGAGCAGTACTTC.

The V call is TRBV10-3, the J call TRBJ1-6, with 9 bases that match TRBD1. The ends lost 3 bases at V and 0 bases at J; junction bases unmatched: 3. The CDR3 covers 17 residues. CDR1 and CDR2 from the germline V gene are ENHRY and SYGVKD. CDR3 DNA: TGTGCCATCAGTGAACCGACAGGGGGCTCCTATAATTCACCCCTCCACTTT. It specifies CAISEPTGGSYNSPLHF.

This clonotype was seen once. This chain links TRBV7-2 with TRBJ1-1; 10 nucleotides align to TRBD1. The V gene end was trimmed by 1 base and the J gene end by 7 bases; junction bases not matched to a gene: 3. The germline CDR1 and CDR2 sequences are SGHTA and FQGNSA. CDR3 length: 14 amino acids. The CDR3 DNA reads TGTGCCAGCAGCTTAGTCCGGGACAGGGGTGAAGCTTTCTTT. Translating it yields CASSLVRDRGEAFF.

This clonotype turned up a few times. Here the CDR3 DNA reads TGTGCCAGCAGTACCGTAGGGACGGTTCAAGAGACCCAGTACTTC. Its translation is CASSTVGTVQETQYF. The chain carries TRBV6-5 and TRBJ2-4, with D tentatively TRBD1 or TRBD2 (5 bases each). The J call may be mistaken, given a closer DNA end match to TRBJ2-5. This CDR3 is 15 amino acids long. Germline CDR1 reads MNHEY; CDR2 reads SVGAGI.

The chain employs TRBV24-1 and TRBJ1-5; tentative D call: TRBD1 (5 bases). Germline lookup yields CDR1 KGHDR and CDR2 SFDVKD. The CDR3 has 16 residues. V lost 4 bases and J 7 bases, leaving 19 bases between the germline ends. CDR3 sequence: CATSESGRGRGQPQHF. The CDR3 nucleotides are TGTGCCACCAGTGAATCCGGCCGGGGGAGGGGACAGCCCCAGCATTTT.

J is TRBJ2-5 and V is TRBV7-3, with D hard to call. V shed 1 base and J shed 4 bases, with 13 bases lying between them. The CDR3 has 15 amino acids. CDR1 SGHTA and CDR2 FQGTGA come from the germline V gene. The CDR3 loop is CASSLNGGTVETQYF. The CDR3 DNA reads as TGTGCCAGCAGCTTAAACGGCGGTACCGTAGAGACCCAGTACTTC. The full variable domain, completed using reference TRBV7-3 and TRBJ2-5, is GAGVSQTPSNKVTEKGKYVELRCDPISGHTALYWYRQSLGQGPEFLIYFQGTGAADDSGLPNDRFFAVRPEGSVSTLKIQRTERGDSAVYLCASSLNGGTVETQYFGPGTRLLVL.

The genes are TRBV20-1 and TRBJ2-4; 9 bases line up with TRBD2. The last part of the DNA fits TRBJ2-7 better; the J call may be wrong. Germline lookup yields CDR1 DFQATT and CDR2 SNEGSKA (reference sequence). CDR3 length: 14 amino acids. The CDR3 coding sequence is TGCAGTGCTCGACCGGGACTAGCACCCTACGAGCAGTACTTC. Residues: CSARPGLAPYEQYF.

The gene calls are TRBV11-2 and TRBJ2-1; D is possibly TRBD2 (5 bases). The CDR3 contains 17 residues. Trimming left V 4 bases short and J 0 bases short, with 16 bases between. CDR1 and CDR2 from the germline V gene are SGHAT and FQNNGV. The CDR3 DNA reads TGTGCCAGCAGCTCTAGCCCTGCAGGTCGCTCCTACAATGAGCAGTTCTTC. Its translation: CASSSSPAGRSYNEQFF.

Only a few counts were recorded for this clonotype. The chain employs TRBV15 and TRBJ2-1, with D perhaps matching TRBD2 (5 bases). The V gene's germline CDR1 is LNHNV and CDR2 YYDKDF (reference sequence). V gave up 3 bases and J gave up 2 bases, with 14 bases separating them. This CDR3 is built from 16 residues. The CDR3 sequence is CATSSGLLSPYNEQFF. The DNA for the CDR3 is TGTGCCACCAGCAGCGGACTGCTATCTCCCTACAATGAGCAGTTCTTC.